Detailed here is one TCR beta chain. Its antigen is undetermined. The data stem from a study of CD8+ T cells in alopecia areata. On the study more broadly: Once tofacitinib had been taken for 6 to 18 months, 6 months off drug followed. The study's findings and limits: Scalp sample sequencing also detects resident alphabeta T cells of normal skin. Lesional scalp, especially alopecia totalis/universalis, showed higher clonality than normal scalp. Possibly because of HLA-related factors, TCR sharing was less clear across patients than in mice.

cDNA reverse transcribed from extracted RNA served as the sequencing template. Data came from immunoSEQ multiplex PCR; TCRdb stores just in-frame clones and leaves some out. In the table there are more than 110,000 clones, about 60% of which are singletons. The TCR originated in a human donor with alopecia areata. The starting material was CD4+ T cells sorted from blood, obtained at week 0.

CDR3 in DNA: TGTGCCAGCAGGTTCGGCGGGGCGGCCAAAAACATTCAGTACTTC. Translating gives CASRFGGAAKNIQYF. The chain is built from TRBV7-9 and TRBJ2-4, with a tentative D call TRBD2 (6 bases). CDR1 is SEHNR and CDR2 is FQNEAQ in the germline V gene (reference sequence). The CDR3 is 15 amino acids. Trimming stripped 6 bases from V and 1 base from J, with 13 bases between.